This passage covers 19 T cell receptor beta chains from one sample sequenced in a study of CD8+ T cells in alopecia areata. Isolated RNA was reverse transcribed into cDNA used as the sequencing template. Method: immunoSEQ multiplex PCR; TCRdb's copy keeps in-frame clones and lacks some. The repertoire consists of fewer than 100,000 clones, with around two fifths occurring once and the leading ten covering approximately 0.79%. Sequencing was carried out using CD4+ T cells sorted from blood. Receptors were obtained from a human donor with alopecia areata.

This chain links TRBV30 with TRBJ1-1; weak D call: TRBD1 (5 bases). V was pared by 0 bases and J by 0 bases, with 8 bases between. Per germline, CDR1 GTSNPN and CDR2 SVGIG (reference sequence). There are 14 residues in the CDR3. CDR3 sequence: CAWSVQGMNTEAFF. CDR3 coding DNA: TGTGCCTGGAGTGTGCAGGGCATGAACACTGAAGCTTTCTTT.

The CDR3 reads CSVSHRAGGPGELFF. In DNA, the CDR3 is TGCAGCGTGTCGCACAGGGCGGGAGGTCCCGGGGAGCTGTTTTTT. The chain is built from TRBV29-1 and TRBJ2-2; 8 positions agree with TRBD2. Germline CDR1 SQVTM, CDR2 ANQGSEA. There are 15 residues in the CDR3. V lost 6 bases to trimming and J lost 6 bases; unmatched junction nucleotides: 12.

This clone was seen a handful of times. The chain links TRBV7-2 to TRBJ2-2; D remains ambiguous. Trimming took off 5 bases at V and 8 bases at J, with 15 bases between the two ends. CDR1 and CDR2 (germline): SGHTA, FQGNSA. The CDR3 extends over 14 amino acids. CDR3 sequence: CASSIRPVGGELFF. The DNA of the CDR3 is TGTGCCAGCAGCATCCGACCCGTTGGGGGGGAGCTGTTTTTT.

This clone was picked up a small number of times. As DNA, the CDR3 is TGTGCCAGCAGAGACAGCTCCGGCGGCTACACCTTC. Protein sequence: CASRDSSGGYTF. The rearrangement joins TRBV6-5 to TRBJ1-2, with TRBD1 as a possible D gene (5 bases). Germline V gene data show CDR1 as MNHEY and CDR2 as SVGAGI. The CDR3 has 12 residues. Trimming took 6 bases from V and 8 from J, leaving 13 bases between them.

CDR3 in DNA: TGCAGCGTTGAGGGGACGTCGGACTGGGGCTACACCTTC. Translated, it gives CSVEGTSDWGYTF. The chain couples TRBV29-1 to TRBJ1-2; tentative D call: TRBD1 (5 bases). V was trimmed by 3 bases and J by 8 bases, leaving 16 bases between them. Germline-derived CDR1 and CDR2 are SQVTM and ANQGSEA. The CDR3 loop spans 13 amino acids.

This chain links TRBV29-1 with TRBJ1-2; tentative D call: TRBD1 (6 bases). Trimming took 7 bases from V and 4 from J, leaving 19 bases between them. Germline V gene lookup returns CDR1 SQVTM and CDR2 ANQGSEA. This CDR3 comprises 14 residues. The CDR3 sequence: CSGVGGRRCYGYTF. The DNA of the CDR3 is TGCAGCGGTGTCGGGGGCAGGCGCTGCTATGGCTACACCTTC.

This clone turned up a few times. The chain joins TRBV29-1 to TRBJ2-2; TRBD1 is a possible D gene (5 bases). This CDR3 has 13 residues. The V gene lost 4 bases and the J gene lost 8 bases, with 14 bases spanning the gap. Germline CDR1 SQVTM, CDR2 ANQGSEA. The CDR3 DNA reads as TGCAGCGTTGGCCGACAGCTGGGGGGGGAGCTGTTTTTT. Translated: CSVGRQLGGELFF.

The chain recombines TRBV7-9 with TRBJ1-1; D is uncertain. This CDR3 is 14 amino acids long. Germline values: CDR1 SEHNR, CDR2 FQNEAQ (reference sequence). V was pared by 5 bases and J by 1 base, with 11 bases between. The CDR3 is CASSHQGRNTEAFF. DNA of the CDR3: TGTGCCAGCAGCCACCAAGGGCGGAACACTGAAGCTTTCTTT.

This clone was seen repeatedly, ten times or more. V and J are TRBV11-2 and TRBJ2-5, with D uncertain. Germline assignment: CDR1 SGHAT and CDR2 FQNNGV. The V end was cut by 5 bases, the J end by 7 bases, with 14 bases between. This CDR3 has 13 residues. This CDR3 reads CASSPLNTGTQYF. The CDR3 DNA reads TGTGCCAGCAGCCCACTGAACACGGGGACCCAGTACTTC.

The rearrangement joins TRBV5-1 to TRBJ2-3; D might be TRBD2 (6 bases). Trimming pared 2 bases from V and 4 bases from J, leaving 8 bases between. The CDR3 consists of 13 residues. From germline, CDR1 is SGHRS and CDR2 YFSETQ. This CDR3 reads CASSFGGPDTQYF. In DNA, the CDR3 is TGCGCCAGCAGCTTCGGGGGTCCAGATACGCAGTATTTT.

The chain employs TRBV2 and TRBJ1-5; 7 positions match TRBD1. The germline gives CDR1 SNHLY, CDR2 FYNNEI. Unmatched junction bases numbered 5, after V lost 0 bases and J lost 6 bases. The CDR3 consists of 15 residues. This chain's CDR3 is CASSEASQGGQPQHF. CDR3 DNA: TGTGCCAGCAGTGAAGCCAGCCAGGGGGGTCAGCCCCAGCATTTT.

This clone was counted a few times. The chain uses TRBV5-5 and TRBJ2-1, with D perhaps matching TRBD1 or TRBD2 (6 bases each). V lost 0 bases to trimming and J lost 4 bases, with 11 bases between them. The CDR3 spans 15 residues. Per germline, CDR1 SGHKS and CDR2 YYEKEE (reference sequence). The CDR3 DNA sequence: TGTGCCAGCAGCTTGGAACGGGGGCTATACAATGAGCAGTTCTTC. Its protein is CASSLERGLYNEQFF.

The sample holds a few counts of this clone. The gene calls are TRBV19 and TRBJ2-7; D might be TRBD2 (5 bases). This CDR3 contains 15 residues. V gave up 3 bases and J gave up 5 bases, with 17 bases separating them. Germline CDR1 reads LNHDA; CDR2 reads SQIVND (reference sequence). The CDR3 DNA reads TGTGCCAGTAGTATCGACGGGGAGTTTCGGAACGAGCAGTACTTC. This gives the protein CASSIDGEFRNEQYF.

The sample holds one count of this clone. DNA for the CDR3: TGCGCCAGCAGCCAGGACGGGACAGGCCAAAATCAGCCCCAGCATTTT. Its protein product is CASSQDGTGQNQPQHF. The chain has TRBV4-1 and TRBJ1-5, with 8 nucleotides matching TRBD1. Germline V gene sequence: CDR1 MGHRA, CDR2 YSYEKL. J gave up 4 bases and V 3 bases, and 8 bases lay outside the gene matches. CDR3 length equals 16 residues.

This sequence joins TRBV28 and TRBJ2-2; D might be TRBD1 (6 bases). V was clipped by 11 bases and J by 6 bases, with 16 bases between them. The CDR3 covers 13 residues. The germline gives CDR1 MDHEN, CDR2 SYDVKM. In DNA, the CDR3 is TGTGCCGCCAAGACAGGCGACGCCGGGGAGCTGTTTTTT. It yields the protein CAAKTGDAGELFF. Using reference TRBV28 and TRBJ2-2 for the parts outside the CDR3, the full variable domain is DVKVTQSSRYLVKRTGEKVFLECVQDMDHENMFWYRQDPGLGLRLIYFSYDVKMKEKGDIPEGYSVSREKKERFSLILESASTNQTSMYLCAAKTGDAGELFFGEGSRLTVL.

The V call is TRBV29-1, the J call TRBJ2-5; D possibly corresponds to TRBD2 (5 bases). From germline, CDR1 is SQVTM and CDR2 ANQGSEA. Trimming took 5 bases from V and 3 from J, leaving 13 bases between them. The CDR3 extends over 13 amino acids. In DNA form, the CDR3 reads TGCAGCGTTAGACCGGGAAGAAAAGAGACCCAGTACTTC. As protein: CSVRPGRKETQYF. The whole variable domain, remainder taken from reference TRBV29-1 and TRBJ2-5, is SAVISQKPSRDICQRGTSLTIQCQVDSQVTMMFWYRQQPGQSLTLIATANQGSEATYESGFVIDKFPISRPNLTFSTLTVSNMSPEDSSIYLCSVRPGRKETQYFGPGTRLLVL.

This clone was picked up a small number of times. V gene TRBV7-2 combines with J gene TRBJ2-7; TRBD1 matches at 7 bases. Looked up from germline, CDR1 is SGHTA and CDR2 is FQGNSA. V shed 0 bases, J shed 3 bases, and the junction held 5 bases outside the gene matches. The CDR3 totals 15 residues. CDR3 residues: CASSLATGTGYEQYF. DNA of the CDR3: TGTGCCAGCAGCTTAGCGACAGGGACCGGCTACGAGCAGTACTTC.

The chain combines TRBV7-9 with TRBJ1-1; 12 bases match TRBD1. The CDR3 sequence is 15 residues long. The germline CDR1 and CDR2 sequences are SEHNR and FQNEAQ (reference sequence). The junction had 1 base not matched to a gene; V was cut back by 0 bases and J by 5 bases. Here the CDR3 DNA reads TGTGCCAGCAGCTTAGCGGGACAGGGGGCGACTGAAGCTTTCTTT. Translated, it gives CASSLAGQGATEAFF.

This clone was detected a few times. The chain is built from TRBV6-6 and TRBJ2-5; unclear D gene. The CDR3 contains 12 residues. The germline CDR1 and CDR2 sequences are MNHNY and SVGAGI (reference sequence). Between the trimmed V and J ends, which lost 5 bases and 2 bases, there was a span of 6 bases. CDR3 DNA sequence: TGTGCCAGCAGTCCCGGTCAAGAGACCCAGTACTTC. Protein sequence: CASSPGQETQYF.